These 2 T cell receptor beta chains share one sample of origin, sequenced in a study of tumor-infiltrating lymphocytes in primary liver carcinoma. In addition to blood RNA drawn from unsorted whole blood, germline DNA was extracted. Reverse transcription of 450 to 500 ng total RNA with a constant-region primer produced TCR beta cDNA. Libraries for TCR beta were built through three nested multiplex PCR rounds, which together made up a slightly modified ARM-PCR procedure. TRBV1-TRBV30 forward primers paired with a C-beta reverse primer were used in the first two PCR rounds, which ran roughly 10 cycles each. Each CDR3 protein is one row after TCRdb ran MiXCR on the multiplex PCR reads. The sample consists of about 320,000 distinct CDR3 sequences, approximately 65% of them appearing once. Sequenced sample: peripheral blood. Receptors originate from a man aged 40-55 years with primary liver carcinoma and hepatitis B virus infection.

Remarks on this clonotype: One end of the junction varies from germline; a read error may be responsible. J is TRBJ2-2 and V is TRBV11-3; possible D gene TRBD2, 6 bases. Germline CDR1 SGHNT, CDR2 YENEEA. This CDR3 region has 15 residues. The DNA of the CDR3 is TGTGCCAGCAGTCGGGAGAGGATGAACACCGGGGAGCTGGTTTTT. Its translation: CASSRERMNTGELVF.

Concerning this clonotype: A read error may produce the germline difference seen at one junction end. The chain joins TRBV6-1 to TRBJ1-1, with D tentatively TRBD1 (6 bases). The germline V gene has CDR1 MNHNS and CDR2 SASEGT. This CDR3 spans 13 amino acids. CDR3 in DNA: TGTACCAGCAGTCCTAGACAGGACTCTGAAGCTTTCTTT. It specifies CTSSPRQDSEAFF.